This TCR beta chain was found in a study of CD8 T cells in ankylosing spondylitis. The V and J ends lost 4 bases and 0 bases respectively, with 13 bases between them. The germline V gene encodes CDR1 SQVTM and CDR2 ANQGSEA. CDR3 length: 14 amino acids. In TCRdb, the 5' RACE reads were re-called with MiXCR into one record per CDR3 protein. The table lists under 300,000 distinct CDR3 sequences, about 11% of them singletons. The receptor was derived from a male donor with ankylosing spondylitis or in good health (not recorded which). This chain uses TRBV29-1 with TRBJ2-7; D not certain. Material: blood, either unsorted or a sorted T cell fraction (not recorded which). The CDR3 DNA sequence: TGCAGCGTTGTGCAGGACCCTAACTCCTACGAGCAGTACTTC. Translating gives CSVVQDPNSYEQYF.